This T cell receptor beta chain was documented in a study of response to subunit inactivated influenza vaccine. Findings and limits, study-wide: Authors suggested each seasonal influenza vaccination recruits few new T cells.

As for this clonotype: Antigen unknown.

The ends were cut back, 6 bases at V and 9 bases at J, with 16 bases in the middle. CDR1 and CDR2 (germline): MNHNS, SASEGT. This CDR3 comprises 13 residues. In TCRdb, the RT-PCR reads were re-called with MiXCR into one record per CDR3 protein. This table holds roughly 500,000 distinct CDR3 sequences, over 25% found once. The specimen comprised CD4+ T cells sorted from PBMCs, sampled about 5 days after vaccination. The chain employs TRBV6-1 and TRBJ2-3, with unresolved D. The TCR sequence derives from a man aged 50 or older who received an inactivated influenza vaccine. Here the CDR3 DNA reads TGTGCCAGCAGCCAAACCCCAGAATTGACGCAGTATTTT. This translates into CASSQTPELTQYF.